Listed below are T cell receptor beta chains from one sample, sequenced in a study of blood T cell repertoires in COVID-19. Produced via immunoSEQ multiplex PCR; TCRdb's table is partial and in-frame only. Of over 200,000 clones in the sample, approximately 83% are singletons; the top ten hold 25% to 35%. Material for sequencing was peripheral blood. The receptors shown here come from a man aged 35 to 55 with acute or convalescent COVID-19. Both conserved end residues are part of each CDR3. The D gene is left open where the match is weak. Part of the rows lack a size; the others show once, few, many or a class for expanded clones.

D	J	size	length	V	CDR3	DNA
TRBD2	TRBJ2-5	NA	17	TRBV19	CASSNARVAGVRETQYF	TGTGCCAGTAGTAACGCAAGGGTAGCGGGTGTCAGGGAGACCCAGTACTTC
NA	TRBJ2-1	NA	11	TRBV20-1	CSGASYNEQFF	TGCAGTGGAGCTAGCTACAATGAGCAGTTCTTC
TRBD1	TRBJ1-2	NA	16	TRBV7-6	CASSLGGQGSRLGYTF	TGTGCCAGCAGCTTAGGAGGACAGGGCTCAAGGTTAGGCTACACCTTC
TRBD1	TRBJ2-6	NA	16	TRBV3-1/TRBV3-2	CASSQRTGSGANVLTF	TGTGCCAGCAGCCAAAGGACAGGCTCTGGGGCCAACGTCCTGACTTTC
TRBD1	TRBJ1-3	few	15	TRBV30	CAWINGTVAGNTIYF	TGTGCCTGGATAAATGGGACAGTAGCTGGAAACACCATATATTTT
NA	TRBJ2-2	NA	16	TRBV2	CASSPPGDWSGGELFF	TGTGCCAGCAGTCCTCCCGGGGACTGGTCCGGGGGGGAGCTGTTTTTT
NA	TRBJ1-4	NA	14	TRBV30	CAWSLGQFNEKLFF	TGTGCCTGGAGTCTTGGACAGTTTAATGAAAAACTGTTTTTT
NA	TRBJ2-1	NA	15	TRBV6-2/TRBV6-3	CASSYPAGLQGEQFF	TGTGCCAGCAGTTACCCGGCCGGGCTTCAGGGAGAGCAGTTCTTC
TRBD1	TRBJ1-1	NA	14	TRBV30	CAWSSRRTGKEAFF	TGTGCCTGGAGTTCCAGACGGACAGGGAAAGAAGCTTTCTTT
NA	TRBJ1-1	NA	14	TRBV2	CASTEGGGNTEAFF	TGTGCCAGCACCGAGGGTGGAGGGAACACTGAAGCTTTCTTT
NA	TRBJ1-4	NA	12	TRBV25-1	CASSTGPEKLFF	TGTGCCAGCAGTACAGGGCCTGAAAAACTGTTTTTT
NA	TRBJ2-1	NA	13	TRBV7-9	CASSFQGSNEQFF	TGTGCCAGCAGCTTCCAGGGATCAAATGAGCAGTTCTTC
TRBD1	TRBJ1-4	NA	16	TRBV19	CASSAGAGTANEKLFF	TGTGCCAGTAGCGCAGGGGCCGGGACAGCGAATGAAAAACTGTTTTTT
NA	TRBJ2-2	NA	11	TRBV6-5	CASRRTGELFF	TGTGCCAGCAGGCGCACCGGGGAGCTGTTTTTT
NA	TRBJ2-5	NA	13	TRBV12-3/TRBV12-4	CASSLTGHETQYF	TGTGCCAGCAGTTTAACAGGGCACGAGACCCAGTACTTC
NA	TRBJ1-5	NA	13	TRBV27	CASRHRDNQPQHF	TGTGCCAGCAGACACAGAGATAATCAGCCCCAGCATTTT
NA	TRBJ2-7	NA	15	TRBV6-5	CASSYSPQGSYEQYF	TGTGCCAGCAGTTACTCCCCACAGGGCTCCTACGAGCAGTACTTC
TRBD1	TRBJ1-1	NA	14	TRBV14	CASSQRDRYSEAFF	TGTGCCAGCAGCCAACGGGACAGATACTCTGAAGCTTTCTTT
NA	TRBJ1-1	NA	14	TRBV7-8	CASSLVIRNTEAFF	TGTGCCAGCAGCTTAGTTATCAGGAACACTGAAGCTTTCTTT
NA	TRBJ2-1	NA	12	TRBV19	CATSQGFDEQFF	TGTGCCACCTCTCAGGGCTTCGATGAGCAGTTCTTC
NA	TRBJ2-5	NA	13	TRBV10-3	CAIKGEGLETQYF	TGTGCCATCAAGGGGGAGGGCCTGGAGACCCAGTACTTC
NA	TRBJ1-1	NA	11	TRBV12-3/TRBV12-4	CASSLSIEAFF	TGTGCCAGCAGTTTGTCCATTGAAGCTTTCTTT
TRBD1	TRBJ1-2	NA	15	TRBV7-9	CASMSGQGVRDGYTF	TGTGCCAGCATGTCGGGACAGGGGGTCCGAGATGGCTACACCTTC
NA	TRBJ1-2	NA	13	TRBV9	CASSFTELSGYTF	TGTGCCAGCAGCTTCACAGAGCTTAGTGGCTACACCTTC
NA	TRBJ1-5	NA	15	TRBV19	CASSIEGTDSIPQHF	TGTGCCAGTAGTATAGAGGGTACGGACTCGATTCCCCAGCATTTT
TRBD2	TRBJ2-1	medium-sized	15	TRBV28	CASSLIAGGNNEQFF	TGTGCCAGCAGTCTGATAGCGGGTGGGAACAATGAGCAGTTCTTC
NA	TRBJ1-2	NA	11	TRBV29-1	CSVTQGRGYTF	TGCAGCGTGACCCAGGGTAGGGGCTACACCTTC
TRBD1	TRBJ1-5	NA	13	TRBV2	CASRTDRAWPQHF	TGTGCCAGCAGGACCGACAGGGCGTGGCCCCAGCATTTT
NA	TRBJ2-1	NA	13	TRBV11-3	CASSLDSRNEQFF	TGTGCCAGCAGCTTAGATAGTCGGAATGAGCAGTTCTTC
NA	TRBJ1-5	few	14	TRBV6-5	CASSSHGVHQPQHF	TGTGCCAGCAGTTCTCACGGGGTCCATCAGCCCCAGCATTTT
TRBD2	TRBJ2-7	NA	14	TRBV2	CASTSGRNSYEQYF	TGTGCCAGCACGAGCGGGAGAAACTCCTACGAGCAGTACTTC
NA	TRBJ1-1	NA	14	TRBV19	CASSTWGDNTEAFF	TGTGCCAGTAGTACCTGGGGGGACAACACTGAAGCTTTCTTT
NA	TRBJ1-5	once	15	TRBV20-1	CSASRPGEVNQPQHF	TGCAGTGCTAGTAGGCCAGGCGAAGTCAATCAGCCCCAGCATTTT
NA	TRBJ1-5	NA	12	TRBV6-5	CASSQAEQPQHF	TGTGCCAGCAGCCAGGCCGAACAGCCCCAGCATTTT
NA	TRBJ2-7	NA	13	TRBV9	CASSVGPRKEQYF	TGTGCCAGCAGCGTGGGGCCCCGTAAAGAGCAGTACTTC
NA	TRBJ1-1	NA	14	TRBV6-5	CASSRDPRGTEAFF	TGTGCCAGCAGCCGCGACCCCCGGGGCACTGAAGCTTTCTTT
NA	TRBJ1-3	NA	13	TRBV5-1	CASSPGSGNTIYF	TGCGCCAGCAGTCCCGGCTCTGGAAACACCATATATTTT
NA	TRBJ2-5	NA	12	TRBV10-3	CATSGSSETQYF	TGTGCCACCTCAGGGTCGTCGGAGACCCAGTACTTC
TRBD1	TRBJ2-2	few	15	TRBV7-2	CASSVQGADTGELFF	TGTGCCAGCAGCGTGCAGGGGGCCGACACCGGGGAGCTGTTTTTT
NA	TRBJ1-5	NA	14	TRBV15	CATSRGGGYQPQHF	TGTGCCACCAGCAGAGGGGGGGGTTATCAGCCCCAGCATTTT